The clone carrying this TCR beta chain was detected once. These data are taken from a study of blood T cell repertoires in COVID-19. Study details: Samples representing acute and convalescent COVID-19 were sourced from the United States, Italy and Spain.

How the authors handled the data: It was from reference gene primer amplification that nucleated cell counts were estimated. Profiling relied on immunoSEQ multiplex PCR, and the TCRdb table lists in-frame clones only, not all of them. V, J and clone size were drawn from that table, and D and trimming were deduced from the DNA. The top ten clones hold roughly 0.94% of a sample with a few hundred thousand clones, about 88% of them seen once. Individuals drawn from approximately 22 US areas were roughly 18 to 95 years old. Participants' reported clinical history set cohort assignment. V lost 2 bases, J lost 5 bases, and 5 bases stayed unmatched. CDR1 and CDR2 (germline): MNHEY, SMNVEV (reference sequence). This CDR3 spans 15 amino acids.

The source is a woman younger than 45 who had recovered from COVID-19. The sequenced material came from PBMCs or T cells enriched from blood (not recorded which). This rearrangement joins TRBV27 to TRBJ2-1; 8 bases are a match to TRBD2. CDR3 in amino acids: CASSLGGGWNNEQFF. The DNA for the CDR3 is TGTGCCAGCAGTTTAGGCGGGGGGTGGAACAATGAGCAGTTCTTC.